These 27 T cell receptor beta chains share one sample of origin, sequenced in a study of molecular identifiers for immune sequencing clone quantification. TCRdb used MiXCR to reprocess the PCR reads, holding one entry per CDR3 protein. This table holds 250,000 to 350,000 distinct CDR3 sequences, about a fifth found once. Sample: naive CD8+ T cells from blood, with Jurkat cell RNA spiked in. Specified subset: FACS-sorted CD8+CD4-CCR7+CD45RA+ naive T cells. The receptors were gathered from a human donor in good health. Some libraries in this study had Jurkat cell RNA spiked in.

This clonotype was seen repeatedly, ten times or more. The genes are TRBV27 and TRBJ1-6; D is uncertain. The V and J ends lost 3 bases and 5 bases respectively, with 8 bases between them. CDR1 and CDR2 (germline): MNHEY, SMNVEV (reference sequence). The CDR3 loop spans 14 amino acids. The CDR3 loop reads CASSFEQNNSPLHF. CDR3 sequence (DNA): TGTGCCAGCAGTTTTGAACAGAATAATTCACCCCTCCACTTT.

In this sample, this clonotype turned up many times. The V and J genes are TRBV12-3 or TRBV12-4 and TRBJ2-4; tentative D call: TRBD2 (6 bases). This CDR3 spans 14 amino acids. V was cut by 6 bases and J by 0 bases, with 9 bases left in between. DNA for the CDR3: TGTGCCAGCAGCTTGGGACTAGCCAAAAACATTCAGTACTTC. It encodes CASSLGLAKNIQYF.

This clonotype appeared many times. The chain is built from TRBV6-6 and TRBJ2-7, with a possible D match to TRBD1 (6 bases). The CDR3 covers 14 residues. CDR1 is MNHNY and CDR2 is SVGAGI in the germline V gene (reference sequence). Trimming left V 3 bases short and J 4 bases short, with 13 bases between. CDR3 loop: CASSYGRGLYEQYF. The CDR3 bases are TGTGCCAGCAGTTATGGCAGGGGATTGTACGAGCAGTACTTC.

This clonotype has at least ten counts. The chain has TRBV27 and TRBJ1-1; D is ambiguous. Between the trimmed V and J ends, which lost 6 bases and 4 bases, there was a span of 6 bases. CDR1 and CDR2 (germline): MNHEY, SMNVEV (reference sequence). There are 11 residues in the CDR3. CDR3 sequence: CASRTRTEAFF. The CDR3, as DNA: TGTGCCAGCAGGACGCGCACTGAAGCTTTCTTT.

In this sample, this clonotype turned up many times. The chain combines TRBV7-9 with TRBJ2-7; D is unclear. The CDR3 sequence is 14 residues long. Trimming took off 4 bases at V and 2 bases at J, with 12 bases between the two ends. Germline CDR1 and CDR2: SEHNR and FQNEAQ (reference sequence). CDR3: CASSWPAATYEQYF. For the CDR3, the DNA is TGTGCCAGCAGCTGGCCCGCAGCTACCTACGAGCAGTACTTC.

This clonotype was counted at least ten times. CDR3 coding DNA: TGTGCCAGCAGCTCAAGCCGGGACACTGAACCAGCTAACTATGGCTACACCTTC. Translation: CASSSSRDTEPANYGYTF. The V and J genes are TRBV9 and TRBJ1-2, with TRBD1 as a possible D gene (6 bases). From germline, CDR1 is SGDLS and CDR2 YYNGEE. V was pared by 4 bases and J by 0 bases, with 22 bases between. The CDR3 runs 18 residues.

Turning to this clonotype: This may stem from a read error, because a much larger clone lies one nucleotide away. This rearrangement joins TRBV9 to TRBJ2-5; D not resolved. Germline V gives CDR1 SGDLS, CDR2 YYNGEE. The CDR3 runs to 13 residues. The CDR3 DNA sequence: TGTGCCAGCAGCGATGACCTGCAAGAGTCCCAGTACTTC. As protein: CASSDDLQESQYF. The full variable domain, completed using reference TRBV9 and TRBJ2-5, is DSGVTQTPKHLITATGQRVTLRCSPRSGDLSVYWYQQSLDQGLQFLIQYYNGEERAKGNILERFSAQQFPDLHSELNLSSLELGDSALYFCASSDDLQESQYFGPGTRLLVL.

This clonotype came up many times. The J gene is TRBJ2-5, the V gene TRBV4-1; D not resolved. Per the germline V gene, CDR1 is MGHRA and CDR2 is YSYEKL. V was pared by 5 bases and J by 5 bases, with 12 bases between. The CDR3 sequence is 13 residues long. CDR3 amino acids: CASSAPGMETQYF. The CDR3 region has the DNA TGCGCCAGCAGCGCTCCTGGTATGGAGACCCAGTACTTC.

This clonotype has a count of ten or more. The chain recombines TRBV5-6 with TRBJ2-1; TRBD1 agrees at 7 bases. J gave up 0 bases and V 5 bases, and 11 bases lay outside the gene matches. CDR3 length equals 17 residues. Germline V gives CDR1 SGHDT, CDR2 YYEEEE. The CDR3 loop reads CASRDATGVTSYNEQFF. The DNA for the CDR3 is TGTGCCAGCAGAGACGCCACAGGGGTAACCTCCTACAATGAGCAGTTCTTC.

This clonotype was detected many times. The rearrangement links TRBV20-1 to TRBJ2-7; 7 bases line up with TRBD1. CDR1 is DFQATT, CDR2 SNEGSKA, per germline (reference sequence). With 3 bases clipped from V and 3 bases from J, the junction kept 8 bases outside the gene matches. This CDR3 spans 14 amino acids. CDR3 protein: CSARGTAEYYEQYF. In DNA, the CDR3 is TGCAGTGCTAGGGGGACAGCCGAATACTACGAGCAGTACTTC.

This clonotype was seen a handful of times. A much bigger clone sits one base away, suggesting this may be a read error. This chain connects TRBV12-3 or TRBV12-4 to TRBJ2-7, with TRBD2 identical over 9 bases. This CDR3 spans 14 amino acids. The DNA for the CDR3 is TGTGCCGGCAGTTTTGGCGGGAGGGCCTACGAGCAGTACTTC. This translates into CAGSFGGRAYEQYF.

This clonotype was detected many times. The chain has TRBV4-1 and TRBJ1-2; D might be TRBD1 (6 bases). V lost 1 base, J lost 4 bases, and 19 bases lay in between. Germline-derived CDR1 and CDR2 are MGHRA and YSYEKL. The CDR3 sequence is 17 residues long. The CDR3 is CASSQVRTAEDSYGYTF. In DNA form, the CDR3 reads TGCGCCAGCAGCCAAGTTCGGACAGCTGAAGATTCCTATGGCTACACCTTC.

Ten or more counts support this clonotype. The CDR3 coding sequence is TGTGCCAGCAGTTTAAGGACAGGGGGCCCCATGAACACTGAAGCTTTCTTT. This translates into CASSLRTGGPMNTEAFF. V and J are TRBV28 and TRBJ1-1; 11 bases align to TRBD1. CDR3 size: 17 residues. V lost 2 bases, J lost 0 bases, and 5 bases stayed unmatched. Germline CDR1 is MDHEN and CDR2 is SYDVKM. The full variable domain, with the rest looked up from reference TRBV28 and TRBJ1-1, is DVKVTQSSRYLVKRTGEKVFLECVQDMDHENMFWYRQDPGLGLRLIYFSYDVKMKEKGDIPEGYSVSREKKERFSLILESASTNQTSMYLCASSLRTGGPMNTEAFFGQGTRLTVV.

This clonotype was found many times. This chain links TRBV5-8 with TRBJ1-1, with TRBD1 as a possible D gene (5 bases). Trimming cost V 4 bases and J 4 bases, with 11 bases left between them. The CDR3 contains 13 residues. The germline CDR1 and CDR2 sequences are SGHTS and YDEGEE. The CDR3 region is CASSPWGGTEAFF. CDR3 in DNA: TGTGCCAGCAGCCCCTGGGGGGGCACTGAAGCTTTCTTT.

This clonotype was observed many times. CDR3 sequence (DNA): TGTGCCAGCACCTGGACTAGCGGGGGTCCAGATACGCAGTATTTT. This gives the protein CASTWTSGGPDTQYF. The V call is TRBV7-9, the J call TRBJ2-3; 13 nucleotides align to TRBD2. V was pared by 7 bases and J by 4 bases, with 5 bases of the junction left unmatched. This CDR3 contains 15 residues. Looked up from germline, CDR1 is SEHNR and CDR2 is FQNEAQ (reference sequence).

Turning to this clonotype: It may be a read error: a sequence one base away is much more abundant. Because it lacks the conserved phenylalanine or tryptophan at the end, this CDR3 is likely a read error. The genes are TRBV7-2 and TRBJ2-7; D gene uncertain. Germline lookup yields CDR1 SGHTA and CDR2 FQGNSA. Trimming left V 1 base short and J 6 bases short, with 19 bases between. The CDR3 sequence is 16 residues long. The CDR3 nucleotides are TGTGCCAGCAGCTTAGGGTATCGCGCGGAGTTCATCGAGCAGTACATC. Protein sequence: CASSLGYRAEFIEQYI.

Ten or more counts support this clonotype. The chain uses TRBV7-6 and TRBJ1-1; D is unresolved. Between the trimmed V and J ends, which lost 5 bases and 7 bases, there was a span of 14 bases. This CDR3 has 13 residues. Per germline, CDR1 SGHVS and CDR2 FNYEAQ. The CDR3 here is CASSPREAGEAFF. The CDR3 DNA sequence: TGTGCCAGCAGCCCCCGCGAAGCAGGTGAAGCTTTCTTT. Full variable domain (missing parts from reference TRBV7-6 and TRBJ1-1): GAGVSQSPRYKVTKRGQDVALRCDPISGHVSLYWYRQALGQGPEFLTYFNYEAQQDKSGLPNDRFSAERPEGSISTLTIQRTEQRDSAMYRCASSPREAGEAFFGQGTRLTVV.

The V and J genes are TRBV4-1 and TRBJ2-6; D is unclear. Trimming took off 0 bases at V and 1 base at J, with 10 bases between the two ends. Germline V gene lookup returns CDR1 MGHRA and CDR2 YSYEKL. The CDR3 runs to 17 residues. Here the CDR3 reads CASSQEQSVSGANVLTF. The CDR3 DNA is TGCGCCAGCAGCCAAGAGCAGAGCGTATCTGGGGCCAACGTCCTGACTTTC.

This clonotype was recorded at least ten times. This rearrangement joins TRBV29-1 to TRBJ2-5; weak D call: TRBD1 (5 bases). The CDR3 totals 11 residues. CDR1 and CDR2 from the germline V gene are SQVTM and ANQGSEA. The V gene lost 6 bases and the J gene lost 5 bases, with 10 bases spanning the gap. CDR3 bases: TGCAGCGTCCAGGGTACGGAGACCCAGTACTTC. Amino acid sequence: CSVQGTETQYF. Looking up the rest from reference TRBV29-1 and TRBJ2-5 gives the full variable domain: SAVISQKPSRDICQRGTSLTIQCQVDSQVTMMFWYRQQPGQSLTLIATANQGSEATYESGFVIDKFPISRPNLTFSTLTVSNMSPEDSSIYLCSVQGTETQYFGPGTRLLVL.

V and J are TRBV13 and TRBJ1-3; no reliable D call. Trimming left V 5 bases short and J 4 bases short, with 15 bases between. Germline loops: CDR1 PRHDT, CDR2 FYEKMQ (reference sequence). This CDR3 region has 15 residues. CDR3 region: CASSIASSIGNTIYF. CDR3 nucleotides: TGTGCCAGCAGCATCGCTTCGAGCATCGGAAACACCATATATTTT.

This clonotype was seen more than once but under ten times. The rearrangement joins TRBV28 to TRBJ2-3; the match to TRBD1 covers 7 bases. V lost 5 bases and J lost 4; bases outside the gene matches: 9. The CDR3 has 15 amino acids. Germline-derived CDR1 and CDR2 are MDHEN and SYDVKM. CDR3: CASSVSRGRADTQYF. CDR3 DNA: TGTGCCAGCAGTGTATCTAGGGGGCGGGCAGATACGCAGTATTTT.

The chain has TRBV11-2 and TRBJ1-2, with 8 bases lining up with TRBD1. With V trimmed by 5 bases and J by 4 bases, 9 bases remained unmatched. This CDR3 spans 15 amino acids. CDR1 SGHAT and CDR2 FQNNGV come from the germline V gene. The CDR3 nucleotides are TGTGCCAGCAGCCCGGGTCCCGGGACAGGCTATGGCTACACCTTC. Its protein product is CASSPGPGTGYGYTF.

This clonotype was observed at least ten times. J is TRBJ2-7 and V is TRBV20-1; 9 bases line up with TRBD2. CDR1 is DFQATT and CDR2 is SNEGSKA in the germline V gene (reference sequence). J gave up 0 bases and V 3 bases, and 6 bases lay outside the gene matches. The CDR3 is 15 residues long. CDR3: CSASGSGGHSYEQYF. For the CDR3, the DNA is TGCAGTGCTAGTGGGAGCGGGGGGCACTCCTACGAGCAGTACTTC.

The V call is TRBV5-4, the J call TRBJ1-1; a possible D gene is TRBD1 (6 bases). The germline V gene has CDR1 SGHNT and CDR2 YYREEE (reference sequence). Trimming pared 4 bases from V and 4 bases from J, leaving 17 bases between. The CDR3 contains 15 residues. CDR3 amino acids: CASSPFGGQGTEAFF. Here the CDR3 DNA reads TGTGCCAGCAGCCCCTTCGGGGGGCAGGGCACTGAAGCTTTCTTT.

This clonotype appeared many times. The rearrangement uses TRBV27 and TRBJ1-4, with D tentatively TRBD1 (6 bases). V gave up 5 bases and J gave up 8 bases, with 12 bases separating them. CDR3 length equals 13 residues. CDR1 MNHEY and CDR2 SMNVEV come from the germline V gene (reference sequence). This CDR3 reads CASSHRVEEKLFF. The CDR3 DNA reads TGTGCCAGCAGTCACAGGGTGGAAGAAAAACTGTTTTTT. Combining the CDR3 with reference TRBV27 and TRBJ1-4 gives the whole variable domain EAQVTQNPRYLITVTGKKLTVTCSQNMNHEYMSWYRQDPGLGLRQIYYSMNVEVTDKGDVPEGYKVSRKEKRNFPLILESPSPNQTSLYFCASSHRVEEKLFFGSGTQLSVL.

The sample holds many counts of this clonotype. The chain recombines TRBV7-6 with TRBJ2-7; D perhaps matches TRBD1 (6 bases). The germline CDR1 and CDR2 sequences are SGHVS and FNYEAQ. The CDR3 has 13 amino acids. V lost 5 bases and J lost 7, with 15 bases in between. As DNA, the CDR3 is TGTGCCAGCAGCCAACCACAGGGCTATGAGCAGTACTTC. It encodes CASSQPQGYEQYF.

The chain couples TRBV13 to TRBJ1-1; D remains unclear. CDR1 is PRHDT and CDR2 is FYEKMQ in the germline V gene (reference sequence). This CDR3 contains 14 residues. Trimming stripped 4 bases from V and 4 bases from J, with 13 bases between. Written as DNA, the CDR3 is TGTGCCAGCAGCTCTCCGACTGCGGGCACTGAAGCTTTCTTT. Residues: CASSSPTAGTEAFF. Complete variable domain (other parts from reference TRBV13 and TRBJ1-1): AAGVIQSPRHLIKEKRETATLKCYPIPRHDTVYWYQQGPGQDPQFLISFYEKMQSDKGSIPDRFSAQQFSDYHSELNMSSLELGDSALYFCASSSPTAGTEAFFGQGTRLTVV.